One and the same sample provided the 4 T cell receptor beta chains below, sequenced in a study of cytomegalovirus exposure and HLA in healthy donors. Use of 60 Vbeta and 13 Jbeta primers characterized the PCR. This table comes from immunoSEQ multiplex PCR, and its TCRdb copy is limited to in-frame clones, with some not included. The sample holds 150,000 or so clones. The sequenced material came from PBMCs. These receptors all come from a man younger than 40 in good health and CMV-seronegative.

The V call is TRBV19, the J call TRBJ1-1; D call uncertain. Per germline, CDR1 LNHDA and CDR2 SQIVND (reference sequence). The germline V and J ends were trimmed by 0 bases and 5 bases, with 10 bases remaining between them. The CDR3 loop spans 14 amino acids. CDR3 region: CASSIELTGTEAFF. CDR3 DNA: TGTGCCAGTAGTATAGAATTGACGGGGACTGAAGCTTTCTTT. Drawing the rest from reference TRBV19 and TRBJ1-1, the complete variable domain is DGGITQSPKYLFRKEGQNVTLSCEQNLNHDAMYWYRQDPGQGLRLIYYSQIVNDFQKGDIAEGYSVSREKKESFPLTVTSAQKNPTAFYLCASSIELTGTEAFFGQGTRLTVV.

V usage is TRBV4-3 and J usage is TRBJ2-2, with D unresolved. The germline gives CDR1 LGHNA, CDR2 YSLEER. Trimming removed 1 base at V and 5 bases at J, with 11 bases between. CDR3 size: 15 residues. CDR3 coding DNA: TGCGCCAGCAGCCAAGGACTCAGCGTTACCGGGGAGCTGTTTTTT. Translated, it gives CASSQGLSVTGELFF.

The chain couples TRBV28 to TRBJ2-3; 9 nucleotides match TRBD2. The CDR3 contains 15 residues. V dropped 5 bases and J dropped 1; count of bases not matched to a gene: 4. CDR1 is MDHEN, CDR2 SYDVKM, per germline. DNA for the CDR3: TGTGCCAGCAGTCCACGACTAGCGGGCACAGATACGCAGTATTTT. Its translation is CASSPRLAGTDTQYF.

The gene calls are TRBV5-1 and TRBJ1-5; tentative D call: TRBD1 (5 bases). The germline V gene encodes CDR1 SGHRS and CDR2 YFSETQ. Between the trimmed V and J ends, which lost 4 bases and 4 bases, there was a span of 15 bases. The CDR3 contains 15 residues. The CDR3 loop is CASSPTDTLNQPQHF. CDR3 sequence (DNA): TGCGCCAGCAGCCCCACGGACACTCTAAATCAGCCCCAGCATTTT.